This TCR beta chain was sequenced for a study of blood T cell repertoires in COVID-19. The CDR3 covers 15 residues. Germline CDR1 reads KGHSH; CDR2 reads LQKENI. V was cut by 8 bases and J by 7 bases, with 18 bases left in between. Original analysis: For nucleated cells, counts were estimated from reference gene primer amplification. The data were produced by immunoSEQ multiplex PCR, yet TCRdb's version contains in-frame clones alone and is incomplete. V and J calls and clone size are given by that table; D and trimming were obtained from the DNA. This table holds roughly 250,000 clones, around nine tenths found once.

The chain links TRBV18 to TRBJ1-6; possibly TRBD1 for D (5 bases). Sequencing input: peripheral blood. The TCR was taken from a woman aged 40-49 years who had recovered from COVID-19. The CDR3 region has the DNA TGTGCCAGCGCGAAGTGGGGAGGGGAGAATTCACCCCTCCACTTT. Its translation: CASAKWGGENSPLHF. Looking up the rest from reference TRBV18 and TRBJ1-6 gives the full variable domain: NAGVMQNPRHLVRRRGQEARLRCSPMKGHSHVYWYRQLPEEGLKFMVYLQKENIIDESGMPKERFSAEFPKEGPSILRIQQVVRGDSAAYFCASAKWGGENSPLHFGNGTRLTVT.